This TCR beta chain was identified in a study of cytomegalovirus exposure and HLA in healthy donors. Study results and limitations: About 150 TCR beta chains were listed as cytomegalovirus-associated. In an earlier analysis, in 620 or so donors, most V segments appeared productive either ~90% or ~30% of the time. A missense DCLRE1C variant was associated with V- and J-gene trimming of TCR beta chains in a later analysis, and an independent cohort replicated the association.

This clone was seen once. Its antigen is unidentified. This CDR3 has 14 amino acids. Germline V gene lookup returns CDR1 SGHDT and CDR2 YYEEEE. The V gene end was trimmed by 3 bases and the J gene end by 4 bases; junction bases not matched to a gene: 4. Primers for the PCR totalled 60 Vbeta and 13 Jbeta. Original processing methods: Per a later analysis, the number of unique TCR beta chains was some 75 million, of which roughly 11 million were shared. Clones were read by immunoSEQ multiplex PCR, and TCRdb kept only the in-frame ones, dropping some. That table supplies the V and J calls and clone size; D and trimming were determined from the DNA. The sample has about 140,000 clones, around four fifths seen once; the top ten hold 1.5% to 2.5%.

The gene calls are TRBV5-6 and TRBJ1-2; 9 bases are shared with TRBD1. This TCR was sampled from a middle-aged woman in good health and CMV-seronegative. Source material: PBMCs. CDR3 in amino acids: CASSWTGDSYGYTF. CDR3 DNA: TGTGCCAGCAGCTGGACAGGGGATAGCTATGGCTACACCTTC.